This TCR beta chain stems from a study of blood T cell repertoires in COVID-19. Germline CDR1 is SGDLS and CDR2 is YYNGEE. This CDR3 has 14 amino acids. V gave up 3 bases and J gave up 9 bases, with 13 bases separating them. The repertoire was sequenced with immunoSEQ multiplex PCR; TCRdb's copy has only in-frame clones and lacks some. The sample contains some 330,000 clones, 70% to 90% of which appear only once. This sequence originates from a man aged 35 to 55 in a cohort exposed to, infected with or recovered from COVID-19 (not recorded which). The chain is built from TRBV9 and TRBJ1-6; no definite D call. Sequenced input: PBMCs or T cells enriched from blood (not recorded which). The CDR3 nucleotides are TGTGCCAGCAGCGCCGCACAGACCTCTTCACCCCTCCACTTT. This encodes CASSAAQTSSPLHF.